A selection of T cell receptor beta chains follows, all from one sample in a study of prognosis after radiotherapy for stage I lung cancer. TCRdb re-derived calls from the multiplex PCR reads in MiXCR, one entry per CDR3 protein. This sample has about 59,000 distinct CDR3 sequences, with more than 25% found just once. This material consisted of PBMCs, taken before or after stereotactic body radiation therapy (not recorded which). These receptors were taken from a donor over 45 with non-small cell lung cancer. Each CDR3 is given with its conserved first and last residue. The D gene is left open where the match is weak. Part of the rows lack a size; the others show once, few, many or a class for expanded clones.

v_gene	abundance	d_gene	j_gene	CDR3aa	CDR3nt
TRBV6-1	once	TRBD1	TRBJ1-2	CASSDTGGRSGYTF	TGTGCCAGCAGTGATACAGGGGGACGTAGTGGCTACACCTTC
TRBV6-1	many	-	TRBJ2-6	CASSEWQPTGANVLTF	TGTGCCAGCAGTGAATGGCAGCCCACTGGGGCCAACGTCCTGACTTTC
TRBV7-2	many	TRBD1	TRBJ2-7	CASSFRQGRTLTGEQYF	TGTGCCAGCAGCTTTCGACAGGGGAGGACCCTAACGGGCGAGCAGTACTTC
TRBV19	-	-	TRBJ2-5	CASSQRVSQDTQYF	TGTGCCAGTAGTCAAAGGGTGTCTCAAGATACCCAGTACTTC
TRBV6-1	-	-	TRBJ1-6	CDSADSNSPIHF	TGTGACAGCGCAGATTCTAATTCACCCATCCACTTT
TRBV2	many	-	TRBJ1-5	CASSDQGHGQPQHF	TGTGCCAGCAGTGACCAGGGGCATGGTCAGCCCCAGCATTTT
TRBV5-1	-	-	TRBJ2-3	CASSFAGVCSSDTQYF	TGCGCCAGCAGCTTCGCTGGCGTATGTTCTTCAGATACGCAGTATTTT
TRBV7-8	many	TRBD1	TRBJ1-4	CASRAGTGHEKLFF	TGTGCCAGCAGGGCCGGGACAGGGCATGAAAAACTGTTTTTT
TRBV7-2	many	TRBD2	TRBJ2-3	CASSPTSDTDTQYF	TGTGCCAGCAGCCCTACTAGCGACACAGATACGCAGTATTTT
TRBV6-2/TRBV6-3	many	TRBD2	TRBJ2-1	CASSSLAGGTYNEQFF	TGTGCCAGCAGTTCCTTAGCGGGGGGCACCTACAATGAGCAGTTCTTC
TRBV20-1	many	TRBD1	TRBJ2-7	CSARDRPGTGGYEQYF	TGCAGTGCTAGAGATCGCCCAGGGACAGGGGGCTACGAGCAGTACTTC
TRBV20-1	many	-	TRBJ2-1	CSASKQGGGEQFF	TGCAGTGCAAGTAAACAGGGCGGTGGTGAGCAGTTCTTC
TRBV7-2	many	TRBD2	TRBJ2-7	CASSPRTSGSHTYEQYF	TGTGCCAGCAGCCCGAGGACTAGCGGCTCTCATACCTACGAGCAGTACTTC
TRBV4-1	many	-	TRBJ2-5	CASSQGPLRGAGETQYF	TGCGCCAGCAGCCAGGGGCCATTACGGGGGGCTGGAGAGACCCAGTACTTC
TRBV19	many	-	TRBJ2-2	CASSTQNTGELFF	TGTGCCAGTAGTACCCAGAACACCGGGGAGCTGTTTTTT
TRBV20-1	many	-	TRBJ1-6	CSARPGQGPSPLHF	TGCAGTGCTAGACCGGGGCAGGGGCCTTCACCCCTCCACTTT
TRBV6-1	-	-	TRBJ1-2	CASRGASANYEYTF	TGTGCCAGCAGGGGGGCCTCAGCCAACTATGAGTACACCTTC
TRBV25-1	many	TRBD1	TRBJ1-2	CASSGLGQGGYGYTF	TGTGCCAGCAGTGGCCTGGGACAGGGGGGTTATGGCTACACCTTC
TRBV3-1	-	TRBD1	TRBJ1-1	CASGRPGTGMNNEAFF	TGTGCCAGCGGCCGTCCCGGGACAGGGATGAACAATGAAGCTTTCTTT
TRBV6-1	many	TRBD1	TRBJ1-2	CASSASRGLVYGYTF	TGTGCCAGCAGTGCCAGCAGGGGGCTGGTCTATGGCTACACCTTC
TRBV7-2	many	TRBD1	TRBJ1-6	CASRGQLNSPLHF	TGTGCCAGCAGGGGACAGTTAAATTCACCCCTCCACTTT
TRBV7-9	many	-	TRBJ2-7	CASSPWGENEQYF	TGTGCCAGCAGCCCGTGGGGTGAGAACGAGCAGTACTTC
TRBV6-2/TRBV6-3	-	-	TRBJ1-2	CANSPSGPSAGHGYTF	TGTGCCAACAGCCCCTCGGGACCGTCTGCAGGGCATGGCTACACCTTC
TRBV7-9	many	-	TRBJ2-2	CASRGGAGQTNTGELFF	TGTGCCAGCAGAGGGGGGGCGGGACAGACGAACACCGGGGAGCTGTTTTTT
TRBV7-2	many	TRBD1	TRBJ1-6	CASSLGTGGSPLHF	TGTGCCAGCAGCTTAGGGACAGGGGGATCACCCCTCCACTTT
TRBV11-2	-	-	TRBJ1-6	CASSLEAGYNSPLHF	TGTGCCAGCAGCTTAGAGGCCGGCTATAATTCACCCCTCCACTTT
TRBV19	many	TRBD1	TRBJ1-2	CASSTGTAIGYTF	TGTGCCAGTAGTACCGGGACAGCGATTGGCTACACCTTC
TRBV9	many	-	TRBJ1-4	CASSVGPDTNEKLFF	TGTGCCAGCAGCGTAGGTCCGGACACAAATGAAAAACTGTTTTTT
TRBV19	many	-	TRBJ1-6	CASSRTDDNSPLHF	TGTGCCAGTAGTAGGACAGATGATAATTCACCCCTCCACTTT
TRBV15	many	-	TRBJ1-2	CATSRVGGDYGYTF	TGTGCCACCAGCAGAGTGGGGGGTGACTATGGCTACACCTTC
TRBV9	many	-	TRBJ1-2	CASSVGGQAVYGYTF	TGTGCCAGCAGCGTAGGGGGGCAGGCCGTCTATGGCTACACCTTC
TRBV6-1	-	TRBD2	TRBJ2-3	CASSLGLAGGPQTSNTQYF	TGTGCCAGCAGTCTGGGACTAGCGGGGGGACCCCAGACCTCTAATACGCAGTATTTT
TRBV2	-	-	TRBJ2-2	CASSGGTGCSGELFF	TGTGCCAGCAGTGGGGGTACAGGGTGTTCCGGGGAGCTGTTTTTT
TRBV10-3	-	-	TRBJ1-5	CAISGAGQPQHF	TGTGCCATCAGTGGTGCAGGTCAGCCCCAGCATTTT
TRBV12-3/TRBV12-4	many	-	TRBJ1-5	CASSSRAPDSNQPQHF	TGTGCCAGCAGTTCTCGCGCGCCTGATAGCAATCAGCCCCAGCATTTT
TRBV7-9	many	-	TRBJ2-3	CASSLSSVTDTQYF	TGTGCCAGCAGCTTATCTAGCGTTACAGATACGCAGTATTTT
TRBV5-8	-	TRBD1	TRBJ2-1	CASRPLPGQGSNEQFF	TGTGCCAGCAGACCACTACCGGGACAGGGGTCCAATGAGCAGTTCTTC
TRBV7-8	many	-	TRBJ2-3	CASSPWDTQYF	TGTGCCAGCAGCCCGTGGGATACGCAGTATTTT
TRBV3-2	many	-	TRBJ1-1	CASSQWKNTEAFF	TGTGCCAGCAGCCAATGGAAGAACACTGAAGCTTTCTTT
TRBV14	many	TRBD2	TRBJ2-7	CASSPGRGPSYEQYF	TGTGCCAGCAGCCCTGGGAGGGGCCCATCCTACGAGCAGTACTTC
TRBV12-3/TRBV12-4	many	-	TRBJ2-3	CASSLLLYTQYF	TGTGCCAGCAGTTTACTCCTTTATACGCAGTATTTT
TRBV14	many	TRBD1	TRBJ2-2	CASSRQGAGELFF	TGTGCCAGCAGCCGGCAGGGGGCCGGGGAGCTGTTTTTT
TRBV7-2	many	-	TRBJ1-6	CASSPSGASNNSPLHF	TGTGCCAGCAGCCCTTCTGGGGCTTCGAATAATTCACCCCTCCACTTT
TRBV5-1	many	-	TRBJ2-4	CASSFTGEYIQYF	TGCGCCAGCAGCTTCACAGGTGAATACATTCAGTACTTC
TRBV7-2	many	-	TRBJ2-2	CASTENTGELFF	TGTGCCAGCACCGAAAACACCGGGGAGCTGTTTTTT
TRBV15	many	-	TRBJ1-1	CATSKARDHLEAFF	TGTGCCACCAGCAAGGCGCGGGACCACCTTGAAGCTTTCTTT
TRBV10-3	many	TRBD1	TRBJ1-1	CAIRGQAAGDTEAFF	TGTGCCATCAGAGGACAGGCGGCGGGCGACACTGAAGCTTTCTTT
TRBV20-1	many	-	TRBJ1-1	CSAIFGTEAFF	TGCAGTGCCATTTTCGGCACTGAAGCTTTCTTT
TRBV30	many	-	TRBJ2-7	CAWSARGGKKYEQYF	TGTGCCTGGAGTGCTAGGGGGGGCAAGAAGTATGAGCAGTACTTC
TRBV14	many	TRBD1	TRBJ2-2	CASSQGRPRGYTGELFF	TGTGCCAGCAGCCAAGGGAGGCCCAGGGGGTACACCGGGGAGCTGTTTTTT
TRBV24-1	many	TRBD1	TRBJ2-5	CATSESTGQETQYF	TGTGCCACCAGCGAATCGACAGGGCAAGAGACCCAGTACTTC
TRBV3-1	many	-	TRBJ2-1	CASSPRAGEQFF	TGTGCCAGCAGTCCCAGGGCAGGTGAGCAGTTCTTC
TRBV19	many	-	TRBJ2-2	CASRRGNAGELFF	TGTGCCAGTAGGCGCGGGAACGCCGGGGAGCTGTTTTTT
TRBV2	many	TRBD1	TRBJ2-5	CASSEGGTGRETQYF	TGTGCCAGCAGTGAAGGAGGGACAGGACGGGAGACCCAGTACTTC